The TCR beta chain described here comes from a study of blood T cells in healthy people across ages. The V and J ends lost 6 bases and 1 base respectively, with 10 bases between them. The CDR3 has 13 amino acids. The germline V gene encodes CDR1 SGHTA and CDR2 FQGNSA. Many counts were recorded for this clonotype. The antigen remains unidentified. Donation came from healthy Caucasian individuals in Russia who were aged 6 to 90. The study's findings and limits: Estimates of total diversity, which came from one million sequenced T cells, were considered to be underestimates. Per million T cells, the diversity of TCR beta decreased roughly linearly as age advanced.

A sample-barcoded 5' primer and a J-beta primer mix were used in a second PCR of roughly 6 to 12 cycles. A single record per CDR3 protein comes from TCRdb applying MiXCR to the 5' RACE reads. Of approximately 600,000 distinct CDR3 sequences in the sample, around 54% were seen once. The sequence was obtained from a man aged 55 to 69 in good health. Sequenced material: blood. This chain links TRBV7-2 with TRBJ2-7; a weak D match, TRBD2 (5 bases). CDR3 DNA: TGTGCCAGCAGTCTGGCGGGTTCCTACGAGCAGTACTTC. Protein sequence: CASSLAGSYEQYF.